Below are 28 T cell receptor beta chains sequenced from a single sample in a study of blood T cells in healthy people across ages. The second PCR ran about 6 to 12 cycles with a sample-barcoded 5' primer and J-beta primers. TCRdb reprocessed the 5' RACE reads via MiXCR and lists one record per CDR3 protein. The sample shows about 1.4 million distinct CDR3 sequences, approximately 59% of them seen only once. Sequencing input: blood. These receptors were collected from a man between 18 and 35 years old in good health.

CDR3: CARRPLSYEQYF. In nucleotides, the CDR3 is TGTGCCAGAAGACCCTTATCCTACGAGCAGTACTTC. This rearrangement joins TRBV5-8 to TRBJ2-7, with D hard to call. The CDR3 totals 12 residues. The V gene's germline CDR1 is SGHTS and CDR2 YDEGEE. V shed 8 bases and J shed 1 base, with 10 bases lying between them.

As to this clonotype: A read error is possible here, since a much larger clone lies one base away. The chain couples TRBV4-3 to TRBJ2-7; 8 bases align to TRBD2. V shed 0 bases, J shed 7 bases, and the junction held 20 bases outside the gene matches. CDR3 length: 19 residues. Germline-derived CDR1 and CDR2 are LGHNA and YSLEER. CDR3 region: CASSQDWPGGVGSYNEQYF. CDR3 nucleotide sequence: TGCGCCAGCAGCCAAGATTGGCCCGGGGGGGTGGGCTCCTACAATGAGCAGTACTTC.

The chain employs TRBV30 and TRBJ1-6, with D unclear. Germline loops: CDR1 GTSNPN, CDR2 SVGIG (reference sequence). The CDR3 length is 16 residues. V was trimmed by 2 bases and J by 8 bases, leaving 19 bases between them. The CDR3 DNA sequence: TGTGCCTGGAGTCGACCACCCCAGGCCCGTTATTCACCCCTCCACTTT. Amino acids: CAWSRPPQARYSPLHF.

This clonotype was seen a few times. The chain uses TRBV7-7 and TRBJ2-5; possible D gene TRBD1, 5 bases. CDR1 and CDR2 from the germline V gene are SSHAT and FNYEAQ (reference sequence). CDR3 length equals 14 residues. V gave up 5 bases and J gave up 3 bases, with 13 bases separating them. The CDR3 sequence: CASSRRTYEETQYF. The CDR3 DNA is TGTGCCAGCAGCCGTAGGACATACGAAGAGACCCAGTACTTC.

The table lists this clonotype with a few counts. The chain joins TRBV5-1 to TRBJ2-2; D call uncertain. The CDR3 consists of 14 residues. V was trimmed by 0 bases and J by 6 bases, leaving 9 bases between them. Germline CDR1 reads SGHRS; CDR2 reads YFSETQ. CDR3 nucleotide sequence: TGCGCCAGCAGCTTGGACGCTAGTGCCGGGGAGCTGTTTTTT. It specifies CASSLDASAGELFF.

The chain links TRBV4-1 to TRBJ1-2; possible D gene TRBD1, 5 bases. The CDR3 consists of 14 residues. Germline loops: CDR1 MGHRA, CDR2 YSYEKL. V shed 0 bases and J shed 4 bases, with 9 bases lying between them. The CDR3 DNA is TGCGCCAGCAGCCAAGAAAGACAGAGCTATGGCTACACCTTC. Residues: CASSQERQSYGYTF.

The chain joins TRBV13 to TRBJ2-5; a possible D gene is TRBD2 (6 bases). Germline loops: CDR1 PRHDT, CDR2 FYEKMQ (reference sequence). With 5 bases removed from V and 1 base from J, the gap between germline ends came to 14 bases. CDR3 length: 15 residues. Here the CDR3 reads CASSPPVGGQETQYF. The CDR3 DNA follows: TGTGCCAGCAGCCCCCCCGTGGGGGGCCAAGAGACCCAGTACTTC. The entire variable domain, with the rest obtained from reference TRBV13 and TRBJ2-5, is as follows: AAGVIQSPRHLIKEKRETATLKCYPIPRHDTVYWYQQGPGQDPQFLISFYEKMQSDKGSIPDRFSAQQFSDYHSELNMSSLELGDSALYFCASSPPVGGQETQYFGPGTRLLVL.

V and J are TRBV4-1 and TRBJ2-5; the D is unclear. The CDR3 has 16 residues. Trimming stripped 3 bases from V and 13 bases from J, with 27 bases between. CDR1 and CDR2 (germline): MGHRA, YSYEKL. The CDR3 sequence is CASSQDNTYESYERYF. CDR3 in DNA: TGCGCCAGCAGCCAGGATAACACCTATGAATCTTACGAGCGGTACTTC.

This chain joins TRBV12-3 or TRBV12-4 and TRBJ2-3; perhaps TRBD2 as D (6 bases). V was cut by 7 bases and J by 5 bases, with 13 bases left in between. This CDR3 region has 13 residues. As DNA, the CDR3 is TGTGCCAGCACATGGGGCGGGATAGATACGCAGTATTTT. Translation gives CASTWGGIDTQYF.

In the case of this clonotype: One junction end disagrees with the germline gene, perhaps due to a read error. The chain carries TRBV6-6 and TRBJ2-3; no firm D call. This CDR3 is 14 amino acids long. In germline, CDR1 is MNHNY, CDR2 SVGAGI (reference sequence). The CDR3: CATSMMSAADTQYF. CDR3 in DNA: TGTGCCACCAGTATGATGTCGGCCGCAGATACGCAGTATTTT.

The genes are TRBV20-1 and TRBJ2-2; D ambiguous. Germline CDR1 DFQATT, CDR2 SNEGSKA (reference sequence). V was cut by 0 bases and J by 0 bases, with 5 bases left in between. The CDR3 totals 14 residues. CDR3 residues: CSARDTANTGELFF. DNA of the CDR3: TGCAGTGCTAGAGATACCGCGAACACCGGGGAGCTGTTTTTT.

The genes are TRBV4-3 and TRBJ2-7; no clear D gene. The V gene's germline CDR1 is LGHNA and CDR2 YSLEER. The CDR3 totals 15 residues. The germline V and J ends were trimmed by 1 base and 1 base, with 11 bases remaining between them. The CDR3 nucleotides read TGCGCCAGCAGCCAAGGTGAGAAAGCGTCCTACGAGCAGTACTTC. It is translated as CASSQGEKASYEQYF.

This sequence joins TRBV20-1 and TRBJ1-4; weak D call: TRBD1 (5 bases). CDR3 size: 16 residues. Germline loops: CDR1 DFQATT, CDR2 SNEGSKA (reference sequence). V lost 3 bases and J lost 8, with 22 bases in between. The CDR3 spells CSASVYLGAWGEKLFF. In DNA, the CDR3 is TGCAGTGCTAGCGTTTACTTAGGGGCTTGGGGAGAAAAACTGTTTTTT.

This clonotype showed up just once. The chain links TRBV29-1 to TRBJ2-5, with 7 bases that match TRBD2. The J call may be mistaken, given a closer DNA end match to TRBJ2-7. The germline V gene encodes CDR1 SQVTM and CDR2 ANQGSEA. CDR3 size: 15 residues. The DNA of the CDR3 is TGCAGCGTTGCGGGGGGAATAAAAGGAATGGACGAGCAGTACTTC. Translation: CSVAGGIKGMDEQYF.

The sample holds a few counts of this clonotype. This chain connects TRBV6-2 or TRBV6-3 to TRBJ2-3, with D perhaps matching TRBD2 (6 bases). Germline-derived CDR1 and CDR2 are MNHEY and SVGEGT. Trimming pared 1 base from V and 1 base from J, leaving 27 bases between. This CDR3 comprises 21 residues. Here the CDR3 reads CASSYYGATRKRLGRTDTQYF. In DNA, the CDR3 is TGTGCCAGCAGTTACTATGGGGCGACTAGAAAAAGGCTGGGGCGCACAGATACGCAGTATTTT.

This clonotype was detected only a few times. The V call is TRBV11-2, the J call TRBJ1-4; TRBD1 agrees at 10 bases. The germline CDR1 and CDR2 sequences are SGHAT and FQNNGV. This CDR3 comprises 17 residues. The V segment lost 4 bases and the J segment 8 bases; nucleotides outside the gene matches: 13. DNA for the CDR3: TGTGCCAGCAGCTCGAATCAACCCGGGACAGGGGTCGAAAAACTGTTTTTT. Translating it yields CASSSNQPGTGVEKLFF.

The chain carries TRBV7-2 and TRBJ2-7; either TRBD1 or TRBD2 may fit D (5 bases each). The CDR3 is 14 amino acids. The germline V gene has CDR1 SGHTA and CDR2 FQGNSA. V lost 7 bases and J lost 0, with 13 bases in between. The CDR3 protein is CASTGTVSSYEQYF. The DNA for the CDR3 is TGTGCCAGCACCGGGACGGTGAGCTCCTACGAGCAGTACTTC.

V is TRBV6-2 or TRBV6-3 and J is TRBJ2-2, with D hard to call. The CDR3 has 16 amino acids. Per germline, CDR1 MNHEY and CDR2 SVGEGT. Trimming took off 1 base at V and 1 base at J, with 10 bases between the two ends. DNA for the CDR3: TGTGCCAGCAGTTACTTCAGTCAAAGGAACACCGGGGAGCTGTTTTTT. As protein: CASSYFSQRNTGELFF.

V is TRBV20-1 and J is TRBJ2-5, with TRBD1 matching over 8 bases. The DNA end is a closer match to TRBJ2-7, so the J assignment may be wrong. The CDR3 runs 12 residues. Germline V gene sequence: CDR1 DFQATT, CDR2 SNEGSKA (reference sequence). The CDR3 protein is CTPTGDPYEQYF. As DNA, the CDR3 is TGCACTCCGACAGGGGACCCCTACGAGCAGTACTTC.

V is TRBV28 and J is TRBJ2-2; 12 nucleotides match TRBD2. The V and J ends lost 6 bases and 4 bases, in that order; junction bases with no gene match: 3. Germline V gives CDR1 MDHEN, CDR2 SYDVKM. This CDR3 is built from 15 residues. The CDR3 spells CASRLAGGSTGELFF. As DNA, the CDR3 is TGTGCCAGCAGACTAGCGGGGGGCTCCACCGGGGAGCTGTTTTTT.

This clonotype was detected only a few times. The genes are TRBV7-9 and TRBJ1-1, with unresolved D. Trimming pared 1 base from V and 11 bases from J, leaving 5 bases between. CDR1 is SEHNR and CDR2 is FQNEAQ in the germline V gene (reference sequence). The CDR3 runs 10 residues. This CDR3 reads CASSLELAFF. In nucleotides, the CDR3 is TGTGCCAGCAGCTTAGAGCTGGCTTTCTTT.

Comments on this clonotype: With a much larger clone just one base away, this may be a read error. The V gene is TRBV29-1, the J gene TRBJ2-6; no definite D call. Germline V gene data show CDR1 as SQVTM and CDR2 as ANQGSEA. There are 13 residues in the CDR3. The CDR3 protein is CSARSSGVNVLTF. The CDR3 DNA sequence: TGCAGCGCTCGAAGCTCTGGGGTCAACGTCCTGACTTTC.

In this sample, this clonotype turned up a few times. This rearrangement joins TRBV2 to TRBJ2-2; D perhaps matches TRBD2 (6 bases). V lost 7 bases and J 3 bases, leaving 15 bases between the germline ends. The CDR3 extends over 15 amino acids. CDR1 and CDR2 (germline): SNHLY, FYNNEI. This CDR3 is CASKTGRRDTGELFF. The CDR3 region has the DNA TGTGCCAGCAAAACCGGCAGGAGGGACACCGGGGAGCTGTTTTTT.

The gene calls are TRBV6-5 and TRBJ1-1; 11 bases match TRBD1. The CDR3 runs 14 residues. V lost 7 bases and J lost 4; bases outside the gene matches: 5. The germline V gene has CDR1 MNHEY and CDR2 SVGAGI. CDR3 residues: CASTRTGGVTEAFF. Here the CDR3 DNA reads TGTGCCAGCACCCGGACAGGGGGCGTCACTGAAGCTTTCTTT.

The rearrangement links TRBV27 to TRBJ2-1, with D unclear. Germline V gives CDR1 MNHEY, CDR2 SMNVEV (reference sequence). CDR3 size: 15 residues. V was shortened by 5 bases and J by 3 bases, with 14 bases between the two germline ends. CDR3 sequence reads: CASSPRVGNYNEQFF. In DNA, the CDR3 is TGTGCCAGCAGTCCCCGGGTGGGGAACTACAATGAGCAGTTCTTC.

This sequence joins TRBV11-2 and TRBJ2-7, with TRBD2 identical over 10 bases. The CDR3 is 16 residues long. Germline CDR1 reads SGHAT; CDR2 reads FQNNGV. V was clipped by 2 bases and J by 4 bases; unmatched bases: 8. The CDR3 nucleotides are TGTGCCAGCAGCTTACCCAGCGGGAGGGTAAGATACGAGCAGTACTTC. Its protein product is CASSLPSGRVRYEQYF.

The rearrangement joins TRBV10-3 to TRBJ1-6; 8 bases align to TRBD1. Germline V gives CDR1 ENHRY, CDR2 SYGVKD. CDR3 length equals 14 residues. Trimming at V came to 5 bases and at J to 7 bases, leaving 4 bases not matched to a gene. CDR3 in DNA: TGTGCCATCAGTACGGACAGGGCAAATTCACCCCTCCACTTT. Translated: CAISTDRANSPLHF.

The V and J genes are TRBV7-9 and TRBJ2-7, with TRBD2 identical over 7 bases. The germline CDR1 and CDR2 sequences are SEHNR and FQNEAQ (reference sequence). The CDR3 contains 12 residues. V lost 8 bases, J lost 3 bases, and 4 bases stayed unmatched. This chain's CDR3 is CASGRENYEQYF. DNA of the CDR3: TGTGCCAGCGGGCGGGAGAACTACGAGCAGTACTTC.